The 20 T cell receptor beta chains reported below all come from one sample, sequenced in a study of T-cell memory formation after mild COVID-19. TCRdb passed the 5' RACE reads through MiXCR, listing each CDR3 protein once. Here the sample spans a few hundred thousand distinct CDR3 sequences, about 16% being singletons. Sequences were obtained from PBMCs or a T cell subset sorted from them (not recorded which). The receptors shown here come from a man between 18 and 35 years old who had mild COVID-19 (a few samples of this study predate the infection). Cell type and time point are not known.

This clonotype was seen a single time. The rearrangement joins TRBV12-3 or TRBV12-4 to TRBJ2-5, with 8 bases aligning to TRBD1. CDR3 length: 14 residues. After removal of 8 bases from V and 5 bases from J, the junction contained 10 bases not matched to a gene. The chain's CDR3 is CASAPTGARETQYF. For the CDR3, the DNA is TGTGCCAGCGCTCCGACAGGGGCGAGGGAGACCCAGTACTTC.

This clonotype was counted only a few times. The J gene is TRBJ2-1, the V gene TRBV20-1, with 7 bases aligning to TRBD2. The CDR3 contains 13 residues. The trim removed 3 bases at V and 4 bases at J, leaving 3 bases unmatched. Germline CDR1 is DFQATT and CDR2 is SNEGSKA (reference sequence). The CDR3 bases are TGCAGTGCTAGGGCAGCGGGGTACAATGAGCAGTTCTTC. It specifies CSARAAGYNEQFF.

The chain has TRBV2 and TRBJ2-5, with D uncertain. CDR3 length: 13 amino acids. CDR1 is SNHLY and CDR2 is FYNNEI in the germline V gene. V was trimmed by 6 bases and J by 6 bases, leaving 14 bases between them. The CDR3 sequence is CASSPEYDQTQYF. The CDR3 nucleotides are TGTGCCAGCAGCCCGGAATACGACCAGACCCAGTACTTC.

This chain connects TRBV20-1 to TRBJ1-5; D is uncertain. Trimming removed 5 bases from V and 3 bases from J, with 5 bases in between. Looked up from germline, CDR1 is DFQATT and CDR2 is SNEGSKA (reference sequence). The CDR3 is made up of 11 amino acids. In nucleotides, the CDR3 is TGCAGTGCTGGGTTCAATCAGCCCCAGCATTTT. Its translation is CSAGFNQPQHF.

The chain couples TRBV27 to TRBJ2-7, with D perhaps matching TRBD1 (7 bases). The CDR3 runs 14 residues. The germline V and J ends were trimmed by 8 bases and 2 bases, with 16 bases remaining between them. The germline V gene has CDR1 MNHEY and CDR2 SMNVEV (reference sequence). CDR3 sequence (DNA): TGTGCCAGCGGTCGCGGGACAGCCCCCTACGAGCAGTACTTC. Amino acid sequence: CASGRGTAPYEQYF.

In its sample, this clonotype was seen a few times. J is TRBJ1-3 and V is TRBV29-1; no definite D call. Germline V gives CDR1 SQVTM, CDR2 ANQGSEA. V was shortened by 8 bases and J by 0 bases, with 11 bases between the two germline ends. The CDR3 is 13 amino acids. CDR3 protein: CSFSWGSGNTIYF. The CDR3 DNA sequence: TGCAGCTTCAGCTGGGGCTCTGGAAACACCATATATTTT.

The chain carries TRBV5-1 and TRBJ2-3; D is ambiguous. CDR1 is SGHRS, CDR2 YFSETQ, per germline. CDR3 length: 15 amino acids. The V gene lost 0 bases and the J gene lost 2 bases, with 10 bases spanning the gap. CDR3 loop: CASSLASGFTDTQYF. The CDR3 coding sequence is TGCGCCAGCAGCTTGGCCTCGGGTTTCACAGATACGCAGTATTTT.

CDR3 loop: CASSFRASTDTQYF. CDR3 DNA: TGTGCCAGCAGCTTCAGGGCCTCCACAGATACGCAGTATTTT. V and J are TRBV7-2 and TRBJ2-3; tentative D call: TRBD1 (5 bases). Trimming removed 3 bases at V and 2 bases at J, with 9 bases between. Germline V CDR1 and CDR2: SGHTA, FQGNSA. The CDR3 totals 14 residues.

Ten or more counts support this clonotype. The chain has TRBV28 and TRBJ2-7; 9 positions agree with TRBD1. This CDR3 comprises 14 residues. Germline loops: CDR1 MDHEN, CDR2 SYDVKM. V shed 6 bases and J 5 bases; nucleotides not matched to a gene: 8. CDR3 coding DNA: TGTGCCAGCAGCGGAGGACAGGGGATTCACGAGCAGTACGTC. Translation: CASSGGQGIHEQYV.

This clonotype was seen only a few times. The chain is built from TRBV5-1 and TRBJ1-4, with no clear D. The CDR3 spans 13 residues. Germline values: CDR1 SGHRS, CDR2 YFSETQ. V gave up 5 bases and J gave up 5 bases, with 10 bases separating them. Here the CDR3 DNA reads TGCGCCAGCAGACTGGACGGGAATGAAAAACTGTTTTTT. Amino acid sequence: CASRLDGNEKLFF.

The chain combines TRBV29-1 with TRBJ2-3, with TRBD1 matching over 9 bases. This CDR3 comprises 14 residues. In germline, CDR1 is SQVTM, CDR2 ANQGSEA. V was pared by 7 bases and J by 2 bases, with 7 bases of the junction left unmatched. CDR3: CSARWDRVTDTQYF. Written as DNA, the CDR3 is TGCAGCGCTCGCTGGGACAGGGTCACAGATACGCAGTATTTT.

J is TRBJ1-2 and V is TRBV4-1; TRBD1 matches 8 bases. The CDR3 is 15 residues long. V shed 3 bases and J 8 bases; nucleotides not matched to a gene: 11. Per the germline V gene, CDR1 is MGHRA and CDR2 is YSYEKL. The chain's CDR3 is CASSHLFPGGWGYTF. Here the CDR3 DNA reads TGCGCCAGCAGCCATCTATTCCCAGGGGGCTGGGGCTACACCTTC.

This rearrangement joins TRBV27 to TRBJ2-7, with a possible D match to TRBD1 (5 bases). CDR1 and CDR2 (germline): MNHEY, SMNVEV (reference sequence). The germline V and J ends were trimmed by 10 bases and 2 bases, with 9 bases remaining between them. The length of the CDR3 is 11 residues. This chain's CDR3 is CAKDSTYEQYF. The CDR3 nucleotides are TGTGCCAAAGACAGTACCTACGAGCAGTACTTC.

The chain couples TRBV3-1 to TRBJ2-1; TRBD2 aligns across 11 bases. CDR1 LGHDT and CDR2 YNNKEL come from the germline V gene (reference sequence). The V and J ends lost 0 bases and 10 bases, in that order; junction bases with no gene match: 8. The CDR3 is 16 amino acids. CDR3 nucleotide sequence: TGTGCCAGCAGCCAAGAGGCACTAGCGGGGGTAGGCGAGCAGTTCTTC. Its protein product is CASSQEALAGVGEQFF.

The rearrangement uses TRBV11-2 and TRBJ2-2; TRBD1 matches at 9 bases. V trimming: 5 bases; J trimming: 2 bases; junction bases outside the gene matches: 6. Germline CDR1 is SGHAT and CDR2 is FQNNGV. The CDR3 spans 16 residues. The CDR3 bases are TGTGCCAGCAGCCCGAGGGACAGGGTTAACACCGGGGAGCTGTTTTTT. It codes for CASSPRDRVNTGELFF.

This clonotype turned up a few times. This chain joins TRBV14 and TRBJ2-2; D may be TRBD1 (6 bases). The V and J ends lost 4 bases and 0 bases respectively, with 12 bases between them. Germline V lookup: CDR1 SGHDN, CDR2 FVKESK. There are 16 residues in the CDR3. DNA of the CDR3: TGTGCCAGCAGCCCGCAAAGGACAGCGAACACCGGGGAGCTGTTTTTT. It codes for CASSPQRTANTGELFF.

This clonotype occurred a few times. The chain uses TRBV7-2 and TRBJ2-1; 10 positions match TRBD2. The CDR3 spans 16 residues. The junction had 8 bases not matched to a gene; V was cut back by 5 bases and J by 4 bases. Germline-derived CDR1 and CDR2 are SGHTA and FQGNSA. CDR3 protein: CASSGLLAGSYNEQFF. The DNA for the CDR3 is TGTGCCAGCAGCGGACTACTAGCGGGGTCTTACAATGAGCAGTTCTTC.

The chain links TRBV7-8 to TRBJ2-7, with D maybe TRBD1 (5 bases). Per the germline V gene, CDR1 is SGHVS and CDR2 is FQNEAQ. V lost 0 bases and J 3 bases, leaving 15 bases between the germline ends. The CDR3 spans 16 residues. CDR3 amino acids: CASSLAPDTLDYEQYF. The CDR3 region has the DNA TGTGCCAGCAGCTTAGCCCCGGACACCCTGGACTACGAGCAGTACTTC.

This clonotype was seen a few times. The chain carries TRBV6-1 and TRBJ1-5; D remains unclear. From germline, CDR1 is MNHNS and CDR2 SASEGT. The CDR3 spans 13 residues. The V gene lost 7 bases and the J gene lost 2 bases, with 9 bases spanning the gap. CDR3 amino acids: CASIRGGNQPQHF. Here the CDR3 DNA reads TGTGCCAGCATCCGGGGTGGCAATCAGCCCCAGCATTTT.

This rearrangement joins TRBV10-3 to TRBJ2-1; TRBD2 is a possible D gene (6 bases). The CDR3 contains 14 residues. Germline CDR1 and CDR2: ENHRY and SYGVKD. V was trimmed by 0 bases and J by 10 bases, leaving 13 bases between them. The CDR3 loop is CAISESLSGGEQFF. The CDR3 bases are TGTGCCATCAGTGAGTCTTTAAGTGGAGGGGAGCAGTTCTTC.